This T cell receptor beta chain emerged from a study of blood T cell repertoires in COVID-19. Study summary: Sites across the United States, Italy and Spain contributed samples from acute and convalescent COVID-19.

Sequencing used immunoSEQ multiplex PCR; TCRdb keeps in-frame clones, though not all of them. The table has 150,000 to 200,000 clones, approximately 78% seen once. The CDR3 loop spans 15 amino acids. Germline V gene data show CDR1 as SGHRS and CDR2 as YFSETQ. J gave up 8 bases and V 3 bases, and 4 bases lay outside the gene matches. Recovered status applied to Cohort 3 donors who had two consecutive negative PCRs. It also applied to those with clearance or with symptom resolution. The chain combines TRBV5-1 with TRBJ2-1; TRBD2 agrees at 14 bases. The origin of this receptor is a woman aged 50 to 60 who had recovered from COVID-19. Specimen: PBMCs or T cells enriched from blood (not recorded which). The CDR3 reads CASSSGTSGSYEQFF. The CDR3 DNA sequence: TGCGCCAGCAGCTCTGGGACTAGCGGGAGCTATGAGCAGTTCTTC.